This is a list of T cell receptor beta chains from one sample in a study of T and B cells in COVID-19 patients. One entry per CDR3 protein results from TCRdb running MiXCR on the multiplex PCR reads. The sample yields some 6,000 distinct CDR3 sequences, about 26% seen once. The sample taken for sequencing was blood. The receptor set was obtained from a human donor with active COVID-19. Both conserved end residues are part of each CDR3. The D gene is left open where the match is weak. Some rows mark clone size as missing; the rest say once, few, many or name a class of expanded clone.

TRBJ1-5 - 15 - TRBV6-6 CASTPRMGARQPQHF TGTGCCAGCACCCCGAGGATGGGGGCGCGGCAGCCCCAGCATTTT
TRBJ2-7 TRBD2 15 few TRBV7-9 CASSTGLAGSYEQYF TGTGCCAGCAGCACGGGACTAGCGGGATCCTACGAGCAGTACTTC
TRBJ1-1 - 14 once TRBV24-1 CATSGTGIATEAFF TGTGCCACCAGTGGTACCGGTATAGCTACTGAAGCTTTCTTT
TRBJ1-4 TRBD1 14 medium-sized TRBV7-6 CASSHGTGNEKLFF TGTGCCAGCAGCCACGGGACAGGGAATGAAAAACTGTTTTTT
TRBJ2-5 - 14 few TRBV5-1 CASGLGRAPETQYF TGCGCCAGCGGTTTAGGGCGAGCGCCAGAGACCCAGTACTTC
TRBJ2-2 TRBD2 16 - TRBV20-1 CSARDFPGLANGELFF TGCAGTGCTAGAGATTTCCCCGGACTAGCCAACGGGGAGCTGTTTTTT
TRBJ1-3 - 14 medium-sized TRBV6-1 CASSEREGRNTIYF TGTGCCAGCAGTGAAAGGGAAGGAAGAAACACCATATATTTT
TRBJ2-7 - 12 few TRBV7-2 CASSLERSEQYF TGTGCCAGCAGCCTTGAACGGAGCGAGCAGTACTTC
TRBJ2-3 - 18 medium-sized TRBV18 CASSPLSRRGQRTDTQYF TGTGCCAGCTCACCACTTTCTCGGCGGGGGCAACGCACAGATACGCAGTATTTT
TRBJ2-5 TRBD2 17 - TRBV19 CASSTSRLAGGEETQYF TGTGCCAGTAGTACTTCACGACTAGCGGGGGGGGAAGAGACCCAGTACTTC
TRBJ2-6 TRBD2 16 medium-sized TRBV11-2 CASSPLREAGANVLTF TGTGCCAGCAGCCCCCTCCGGGAGGCGGGGGCCAACGTCCTGACTTTC
TRBJ2-1 - 15 medium-sized TRBV18 CASSPLRQGGNEQFF TGTGCCAGCTCACCACTACGTCAGGGGGGAAATGAGCAGTTCTTC
TRBJ2-7 - 14 medium-sized TRBV18 CASSDQGIPNEQYF TGTGCCAGCTCCGATCAGGGAATCCCTAACGAGCAGTACTTC
TRBJ1-1 TRBD1 15 few TRBV7-3 CASSVTGGRNTEAFF TGTGCCAGCAGCGTCACAGGGGGAAGGAACACTGAAGCTTTCTTT